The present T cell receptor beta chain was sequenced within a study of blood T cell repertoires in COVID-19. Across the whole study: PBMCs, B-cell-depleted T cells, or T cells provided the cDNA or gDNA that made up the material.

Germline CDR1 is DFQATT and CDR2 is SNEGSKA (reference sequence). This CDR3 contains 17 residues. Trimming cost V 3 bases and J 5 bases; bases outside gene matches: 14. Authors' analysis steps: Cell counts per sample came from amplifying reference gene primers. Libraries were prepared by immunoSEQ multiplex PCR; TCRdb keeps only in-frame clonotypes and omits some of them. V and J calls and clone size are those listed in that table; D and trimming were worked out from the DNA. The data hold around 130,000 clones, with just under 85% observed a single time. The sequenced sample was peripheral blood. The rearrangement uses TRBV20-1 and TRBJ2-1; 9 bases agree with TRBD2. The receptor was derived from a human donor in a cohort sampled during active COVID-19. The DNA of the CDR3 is TGCAGTGCTAGTATGCTAGCGGGGATCTCGATAGACAATGAGCAGTTCTTC. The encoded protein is CSASMLAGISIDNEQFF.